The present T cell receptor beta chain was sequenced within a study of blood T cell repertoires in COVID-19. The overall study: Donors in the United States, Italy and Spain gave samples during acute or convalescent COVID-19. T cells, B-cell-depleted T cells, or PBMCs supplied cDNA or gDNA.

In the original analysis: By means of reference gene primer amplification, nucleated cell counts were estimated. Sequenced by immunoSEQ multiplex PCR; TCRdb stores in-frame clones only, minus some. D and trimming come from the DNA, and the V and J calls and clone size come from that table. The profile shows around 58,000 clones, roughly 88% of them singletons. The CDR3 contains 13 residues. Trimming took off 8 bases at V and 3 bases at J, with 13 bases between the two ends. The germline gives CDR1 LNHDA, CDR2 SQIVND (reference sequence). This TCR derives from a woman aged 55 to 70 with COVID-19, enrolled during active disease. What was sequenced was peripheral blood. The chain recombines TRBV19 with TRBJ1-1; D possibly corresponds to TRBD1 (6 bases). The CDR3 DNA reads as TGTGCCAGTTACAGGGATGGGGACACTGAAGCTTTCTTT. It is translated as CASYRDGDTEAFF.